What follows is one TCR beta chain and its context. The clone's antigen remains unknown. Per-base qualities were not stored, and no clone one base away is much larger. All donors were healthy Caucasians. Three pairs of female monozygotic twins, all aged roughly 18 to 29 years, made up the twin cohort. RNA for TCR libraries was isolated from peripheral blood mononuclear cells. The sample belongs to a study of identical twins (TCRdb year 2016). About the study as a whole: To test whether fetal clonotypes persist, the study used deep sequencing on TCR alpha and beta repertoires from monozygotic twins, unrelated adults of various ages, and cord blood. To rule out contamination, the twin experiments were replicated at different times with different library preparation protocols. Findings and caveats that apply to the study as a whole: Fewer insertions were carried by abundant cord blood beta clonotypes; a weaker similar trend was observed in young adult naive repertoires, while no such trend was observed in memory repertoires. The excess sharing between twins in beta out-of-frame sequences was weaker because fewer shared sequences reduced the signal-to-noise ratio. Zero-insertion analyses could be partly confounded by invariant T cells such as MAIT and iNKT, although diverse VJ usage argued against such confounding for most clonotypes. In monozygotic twins, out-of-frame TCR alpha sharing was systematically underestimated by recombination models, although the models agreed with sharing between unrelated individuals. Because the same donors could not be followed over many years, the conclusions relied on cross-sectional statistical analysis. Compared with coincidental sharing between unrelated individuals, an excess of low generation-probability sequences was observed among out-of-frame TCR alpha sequences shared between twins.

The CDR3 runs 16 residues from the cysteine to the phenylalanine. The kept DNA is CDR3 alone, 48 bases in frame from the first base. The library was obtained by 5' RACE. Sequencing took place on an Illumina HiSeq 2000. A universal primer binding site was introduced by template switching, and a unique molecular identifier was present in the final cDNA, enabling accurate counting of TCR cDNA molecules. Specific primers in the conserved constant-segment region were used to synthesize first-strand cDNA for TCR alpha and beta chains. To control for contamination, every cDNA library was double barcoded, receiving both a SMART-Mk sample barcode and Illumina barcodes. TruSeq adapter sequences and Illumina sample barcodes were added in two successive PCR steps. TCR alpha and beta cDNA libraries were sequenced on the Illumina HiSeq platform with custom primers. The original methods were these. Raw reads were processed with MiGEC to extract unique molecular identifiers, and MiXCR was used to determine CDR3 positions. For each individual, recombination models were inferred using an EM algorithm with the repgenHMM and IGoR tools. Shared clonotype analysis was performed with the tcR package in R, normalizing sharing by the product of cloneset sizes. To study raw recombination without the effects of thymic and clonal selection, out-of-frame nonproductive sequences were analyzed. TCRdb trimmed public reads at Q25 via fastp, called clones via MiXCR and kept in-frame beta chains. Rows with a matching CDR3 protein are joined into one entry that keeps the most common DNA and genes. The V and J calls, along with clone size, are taken from TCRdb and not from the paper's own processing. For this sample the table gives approximately 600,000 distinct CDR3 sequences, of which about 7% were detected only once. Of the sample, 1.6% is held by the ten largest clones.

The same data also contributed to another study, on yellow fever vaccine responses in identical twins. The second study, in turn, reports: According to the authors, in identical twins the way T cells responded to vaccination appeared partly convergent and partly personalized. Focusing on identical twins, the study followed the T cell clones that responded to the vaccine, and did so with precision.

The chain joins TRBV21-1 to TRBJ1-2. TRBV21-1 is designated a pseudogene. The TCR originated in a young woman in good health. The sample taken for sequencing was PBMCs. Here the CDR3 is given as CASSRRGSLVGYGYTF. At the DNA level, the sequence is TGTGCCAGCAGCAGGAGGGGCAGCCTTGTAGGTTATGGCTACACCTTC.